Shown below are 28 T cell receptor beta chains from a single sample sequenced in a study of T cells in Graves' hyperthyroidism and ophthalmopathy. Amplification yielded TCR beta CDR3 regions, with RNA transcripts as the source. TCR CDR3 underwent first-round RT-PCR with the HTBI primer set. TCRdb re-derived calls from the multiplex PCR reads in MiXCR, one entry per CDR3 protein. Of around 520,000 distinct CDR3 sequences listed, 14% are singletons. The specimen sequenced was blood. Receptor source: a middle-aged woman with Graves' hyperthyroidism.

The rearrangement joins TRBV5-8 to TRBJ1-1, with unresolved D. Germline loops: CDR1 SGHTS, CDR2 YDEGEE. Trimming removed 2 bases at V and 8 bases at J, with 13 bases between. The CDR3 consists of 13 residues. This chain's CDR3 is CASSLPREPEAFF. CDR3 nucleotide sequence: TGTGCCAGCAGCTTACCCCGGGAGCCCGAAGCTTTCTTT.

The gene calls are TRBV2 and TRBJ2-3, with 8 nucleotides matching TRBD1. CDR1 is SNHLY, CDR2 FYNNEI, per germline. The CDR3 sequence is 15 residues long. After removal of 6 bases from V and 1 base from J, the junction contained 6 bases not matched to a gene. CDR3 DNA sequence: TGTGCCAGCAGGGAACAGGGGGGCCGCACAGATACGCAGTATTTT. It codes for CASREQGGRTDTQYF. Based on the CDR3 plus reference TRBV2 and TRBJ2-3, the full variable domain is EPEVTQTPSHQVTQMGQEVILRCVPISNHLYFYWYRQILGQKVEFLVSFYNNEISEKSEIFDDQFSVERPDGSNFTLKIRSTKLEDSAMYFCASREQGGRTDTQYFGPGTRLTVL.

A few counts support this clonotype. The chain has TRBV5-1 and TRBJ2-3; 7 nucleotides align to TRBD1. Germline V CDR1 and CDR2: SGHRS, YFSETQ. CDR3 length: 16 residues. With V trimmed by 0 bases and J by 0 bases, 4 bases remained unmatched. The CDR3 DNA is TGCGCCAGCAGCTTGGGACAGGGAAGGAGCACAGATACGCAGTATTTT. This translates into CASSLGQGRSTDTQYF. Full variable domain (rest looked up from reference TRBV5-1 and TRBJ2-3): KAGVTQTPRYLIKTRGQQVTLSCSPISGHRSVSWYQQTPGQGLQFLFEYFSETQRNKGNFPGRFSGRQFSNSRSEMNVSTLELGDSALYLCASSLGQGRSTDTQYFGPGTRLTVL.

There are a few counts of this clonotype. The V gene is TRBV5-1, the J gene TRBJ2-7; 7 bases map to TRBD1. The CDR3 contains 18 residues. V lost 0 bases to trimming and J lost 4 bases; unmatched junction nucleotides: 16. Germline loops: CDR1 SGHRS, CDR2 YFSETQ. The CDR3 is CASSLDAVSQGNVYEQYF. In nucleotides, the CDR3 is TGCGCCAGCAGCTTGGACGCCGTCTCACAGGGGAATGTATACGAGCAGTACTTC.

This clonotype was seen repeatedly, ten times or more. The chain's CDR3 is CASSQNRGEQETQYF. CDR3 DNA: TGTGCCAGCAGCCAAAACAGGGGGGAACAAGAGACCCAGTACTTC. This chain uses TRBV28 with TRBJ2-5; 8 bases agree with TRBD1. Germline trimming cut 6 bases from V and 2 bases from J; bases unmatched to any gene: 8. The length of the CDR3 is 15 residues. Germline CDR1 MDHEN, CDR2 SYDVKM.

The V gene is TRBV6-7, the J gene TRBJ2-1; TRBD2 aligns across 11 bases. TRBV6-7 is an open reading frame whose function is uncertain. The CDR3 totals 18 residues. Trimming took 5 bases from V and 0 from J; bases not matched to a gene: 9. The CDR3 DNA reads as TGTGCCAGCAGTGGACTAGCGGGTTACAAGTGCTCCTACAATGAGCAGTTCTTC. Protein: CASSGLAGYKCSYNEQFF.

This clonotype was recorded many times. The chain employs TRBV28 and TRBJ1-5; TRBD1 aligns across 11 bases. This CDR3 is 15 amino acids long. J gave up 9 bases and V 2 bases, and 6 bases lay outside the gene matches. The germline V gene has CDR1 MDHEN and CDR2 SYDVKM. As DNA, the CDR3 is TGTGCCAGCAGTTTAGGGACAGGGGGGCCGTGGCCCCAGCATTTT. It yields the protein CASSLGTGGPWPQHF.

This clonotype came up a few times. The CDR3: CATTGGGGANVLTF. DNA of the CDR3: TGTGCCACAACAGGGGGCGGTGGGGCCAACGTCCTGACTTTC. The genes are TRBV6-1 and TRBJ2-6, with TRBD1 identical over 9 bases. Trimming removed 10 bases from V and 3 bases from J; junction bases left unmatched: 4. CDR1 and CDR2 (germline): MNHNS, SASEGT. This CDR3 is 14 amino acids long.

This clonotype was observed at least ten times. This chain uses TRBV7-8 with TRBJ2-7; possible D gene TRBD1, 5 bases. This CDR3 is built from 14 residues. V was shortened by 1 base and J by 3 bases, with 10 bases between the two germline ends. Looked up from germline, CDR1 is SGHVS and CDR2 is FQNEAQ. The CDR3 here is CASSLGQILYEQYF. CDR3 bases: TGTGCCAGCAGCTTAGGACAGATCCTCTACGAGCAGTACTTC.

The table lists this clonotype with many counts. One end of the junction fails to match germline, which may point to a read error. V and J are TRBV28 and TRBJ2-7; TRBD2 matches 10 bases. This CDR3 has 16 amino acids. CDR1 and CDR2 (germline): MDHEN, SYDVKM. The CDR3 is CASSLGSGRASHEQYF. For the CDR3, the DNA is TGTGCCAGCAGTTTGGGGAGCGGGAGGGCCTCCCACGAGCAGTACTTC.

In this sample, this clonotype turned up many times. V usage is TRBV20-1 and J usage is TRBJ2-1; no clear D. Deletions cut 0 bases from V and 0 bases from J, with 9 bases between. CDR3 length: 15 residues. Germline V gene data show CDR1 as DFQATT and CDR2 as SNEGSKA (reference sequence). The CDR3 loop reads CSAREATSSYNEQFF. Written as DNA, the CDR3 is TGCAGTGCTAGAGAGGCAACGAGCTCCTACAATGAGCAGTTCTTC.

This clonotype was observed a handful of times. J is TRBJ2-1 and V is TRBV28; 7 bases match TRBD1. V trimming: 7 bases; J trimming: 9 bases; junction bases outside the gene matches: 6. This CDR3 contains 12 residues. Germline lookup yields CDR1 MDHEN and CDR2 SYDVKM. The CDR3 is CASTLQGTEQFF. CDR3 in DNA: TGTGCCAGCACCCTACAGGGGACTGAGCAGTTCTTC. Combining the CDR3 with reference TRBV28 and TRBJ2-1 gives the whole variable domain DVKVTQSSRYLVKRTGEKVFLECVQDMDHENMFWYRQDPGLGLRLIYFSYDVKMKEKGDIPEGYSVSREKKERFSLILESASTNQTSMYLCASTLQGTEQFFGPGTRLTVL.

In this sample, this clonotype turned up many times. V and J are TRBV5-1 and TRBJ2-5; no firm D call. The CDR3 loop spans 15 amino acids. CDR1 is SGHRS and CDR2 is YFSETQ in the germline V gene. Trimming took off 0 bases at V and 2 bases at J, with 11 bases between the two ends. Here the CDR3 DNA reads TGCGCCAGCAGCTTGGCCCCCCAGACACAAGAGACCCAGTACTTC. The encoded protein is CASSLAPQTQETQYF.

Turning to this clonotype: A read error is possible here, since a much larger clone lies one base away. The CDR3 is CASRTPGANVLTF. CDR3 nucleotide sequence: TGTGCCAGCAGGACCCCTGGGGCCAACGTCCTGACTTTC. The V gene is TRBV28, the J gene TRBJ2-6; no firm D call. Trimming removed 6 bases at V and 2 bases at J, with 5 bases between. Germline V gene lookup returns CDR1 MDHEN and CDR2 SYDVKM. This CDR3 spans 13 amino acids.

The chain has TRBV7-2 and TRBJ1-1, with 7 positions matching TRBD1. There are 15 residues in the CDR3. With V trimmed by 5 bases and J by 4 bases, 10 bases remained unmatched. In germline, CDR1 is SGHTA, CDR2 FQGNSA. The CDR3 coding sequence is TGTGCCAGCAGCCCAAATGGGGCAGGGGGCACTGAAGCTTTCTTT. Amino acids: CASSPNGAGGTEAFF.

The chain recombines TRBV5-1 with TRBJ2-5; TRBD2 might be the D (6 bases). This CDR3 comprises 14 residues. The germline CDR1 and CDR2 sequences are SGHRS and YFSETQ. V gave up 0 bases and J gave up 7 bases, with 13 bases separating them. CDR3 amino acids: CASSLGAGKVTQYF. The CDR3 region has the DNA TGCGCCAGCAGCTTGGGTGCGGGGAAGGTGACCCAGTACTTC. The variable domain in full, with the rest retrieved from reference TRBV5-1 and TRBJ2-5, is KAGVTQTPRYLIKTRGQQVTLSCSPISGHRSVSWYQQTPGQGLQFLFEYFSETQRNKGNFPGRFSGRQFSNSRSEMNVSTLELGDSALYLCASSLGAGKVTQYFGPGTRLLVL.

This clonotype came up many times. The chain recombines TRBV9 with TRBJ2-3; D uncertain. Between the trimmed V and J ends, which lost 0 bases and 1 base, there was a span of 0 bases. Per germline, CDR1 SGDLS and CDR2 YYNGEE. This CDR3 region has 12 residues. CDR3: CASSVGTDTQYF. CDR3 sequence (DNA): TGTGCCAGCAGCGTAGGCACAGATACGCAGTATTTT.

The chain is built from TRBV20-1 and TRBJ2-5, with 11 bases fitting TRBD2. This CDR3 has 14 residues. Unmatched junction bases numbered 4, after V lost 5 bases and J lost 2 bases. CDR1 is DFQATT and CDR2 is SNEGSKA in the germline V gene (reference sequence). The CDR3 coding sequence is TGCAGTGCTCCGGGACTAGCGGTTCAAGAGACCCAGTACTTC. Encoded protein: CSAPGLAVQETQYF.

This clonotype showed up many times. The chain has TRBV27 and TRBJ1-4; D not certain. Germline V CDR1 and CDR2: MNHEY, SMNVEV (reference sequence). This CDR3 contains 14 residues. Trimming took 5 bases from V and 2 from J, leaving 9 bases between them. The chain's CDR3 is CASSPLDTNEKLFF. The CDR3 coding sequence is TGTGCCAGCAGTCCCCTGGACACTAATGAAAAACTGTTTTTT.

This clonotype has a count of ten or more. The V gene is TRBV28, the J gene TRBJ2-5; TRBD1 agrees at 9 bases. In germline, CDR1 is MDHEN, CDR2 SYDVKM. Unmatched junction bases numbered 8, after V lost 5 bases and J lost 4 bases. The CDR3 extends over 15 amino acids. CDR3 nucleotide sequence: TGTGCCAGCAGTAACAGGGGGCGAGTGGCAGAGACCCAGTACTTC. It translates to CASSNRGRVAETQYF.

This clonotype was counted many times. The chain combines TRBV28 with TRBJ2-7, with D perhaps TRBD1 (5 bases). The V gene's germline CDR1 is MDHEN and CDR2 SYDVKM. The CDR3 extends over 16 amino acids. V was shortened by 5 bases and J by 0 bases, with 17 bases between the two germline ends. The CDR3 spells CASSTTVGLYSYEQYF. CDR3 DNA sequence: TGTGCCAGCAGTACGACAGTCGGTCTCTACTCCTACGAGCAGTACTTC.

This clonotype was seen ten or more times. The chain employs TRBV7-8 and TRBJ2-5; 15 bases fit TRBD2. Germline lookup yields CDR1 SGHVS and CDR2 FQNEAQ. V was clipped by 5 bases and J by 5 bases; unmatched bases: 6. CDR3 length equals 16 residues. The CDR3 loop is CASSLGLAGGTETQYF. The CDR3, as DNA: TGTGCCAGCAGCCTCGGACTAGCGGGAGGGACGGAGACCCAGTACTTC.

The J gene is TRBJ2-3, the V gene TRBV6-4; tentative D call: TRBD2 (5 bases). Looked up from germline, CDR1 is MRHNA and CDR2 is SNTAGT. Trimming removed 5 bases from V and 4 bases from J, with 10 bases in between. This CDR3 comprises 13 residues. The chain's CDR3 is CASSPPAADTQYF. The CDR3 DNA reads as TGTGCCAGCAGTCCCCCAGCGGCAGATACGCAGTATTTT.

In its sample, this clonotype was seen a few times. The J gene is TRBJ1-3, the V gene TRBV3-1; no firm D call. Trimming removed 1 base at V and 1 base at J, with 11 bases between. Germline V gives CDR1 LGHDT, CDR2 YNNKEL (reference sequence). CDR3 length: 16 residues. The CDR3 protein is CASSQVTVSSGNTIYF. In DNA form, the CDR3 reads TGTGCCAGCAGCCAAGTTACGGTTTCGTCTGGAAACACCATATATTTT.

This clonotype was detected only a few times. The V and J genes are TRBV4-1 and TRBJ2-7; 12 nucleotides agree with TRBD2. This CDR3 is built from 16 residues. The germline CDR1 and CDR2 sequences are MGHRA and YSYEKL. The ends lost 1 base at V and 6 bases at J; junction bases unmatched: 7. CDR3 coding DNA: TGCGCCAGCAGCCAAGTCCCCCTAGCGGGAGGGGTCGAGCAGTACTTC. It is translated as CASSQVPLAGGVEQYF.

V is TRBV6-5 and J is TRBJ1-1; no clear D gene. Germline loops: CDR1 MNHEY, CDR2 SVGAGI. V was pared by 1 base and J by 5 bases, with 14 bases between. The CDR3 is 15 residues long. The CDR3 loop is CASSYLTQSETEAFF. The CDR3 DNA follows: TGTGCCAGCAGTTACTTGACCCAAAGCGAGACTGAAGCTTTCTTT.

V gene TRBV3-1 combines with J gene TRBJ2-3; D not certain. The V gene's germline CDR1 is LGHDT and CDR2 YNNKEL (reference sequence). Between the trimmed V and J ends, which lost 2 bases and 0 bases, there was a span of 15 bases. This CDR3 has 17 residues. The chain's CDR3 is CASSQRLSGSSTDTQYF. The CDR3, as DNA: TGTGCCAGCAGCCAAAGGCTATCGGGCTCCAGCACAGATACGCAGTATTTT.

This rearrangement joins TRBV11-3 to TRBJ2-7; D unresolved. V was pared by 7 bases and J by 6 bases, with 13 bases between. The CDR3 runs to 12 residues. Germline assignment: CDR1 SGHNT and CDR2 YENEEA. CDR3 coding DNA: TGTGCCAGCATCTTCACGGCAGCCGAGCAGTACTTC. This sequence encodes CASIFTAAEQYF.